This T cell receptor (beta chain) appears in the sequencing data of a study of cytomegalovirus exposure and HLA in healthy donors. Looking at the study overall: Roughly 89 million unique TCR sequences came from HLA-typed donors in an early release.

Germline lookup yields CDR1 MGHRA and CDR2 YSYEKL. CDR3 length: 14 residues. V lost 3 bases and J 2 bases, leaving 11 bases between the germline ends. The sample holds a few counts of this clone. A multiplex PCR was run with 60 Vbeta primers and 13 Jbeta primers. Profiled with immunoSEQ multiplex PCR; TCRdb holds only in-frame clones, not every one. The data contain approximately 150,000 clones, roughly three quarters of them seen just once; the ten biggest clones take up about 3.7%. The specimen sequenced was PBMCs. This receptor was obtained from a human donor in good health. The gene calls are TRBV4-1 and TRBJ2-7; the D is unclear. The DNA of the CDR3 is TGCGCCAGCAGCCACCCCAACTCCCCCTACGAGCAGTACTTC. It specifies CASSHPNSPYEQYF.